This T cell receptor (beta chain) came from a study of cytomegalovirus exposure and HLA in healthy donors. Study observations and caveats: In a later analysis, a missense DCLRE1C variant was linked to TCR beta V- and J-gene trimming. An analysis that came later showed most CMV-associated TCR beta chains appearing HLA-restricted. In an earlier analysis, productive rearrangement rates for most beta V segments clustered near 87% or 30%.

Per germline, CDR1 SQVTM and CDR2 ANQGSEA. Trimming shortened V by 7 bases and J by 5 bases, and 13 bases separated the two germline ends. The CDR3 is 12 residues long. With respect to this clone: Its antigen is still unknown.

The PCR ran on 60 Vbeta and 13 Jbeta primers. Produced via immunoSEQ multiplex PCR; TCRdb's table is partial and in-frame only. The sample lists about 110,000 clones; roughly 80% were seen once. The sequencing sample was made of PBMCs. The clonotype comes from a man aged 25-45 years in good health and CMV-seronegative. The gene calls are TRBV29-1 and TRBJ2-3; D is perhaps TRBD2 (5 bases). The CDR3 DNA follows: TGCAGCGGTCTGGACTGGAGAGATACGCAGTATTTT. The encoded protein is CSGLDWRDTQYF.